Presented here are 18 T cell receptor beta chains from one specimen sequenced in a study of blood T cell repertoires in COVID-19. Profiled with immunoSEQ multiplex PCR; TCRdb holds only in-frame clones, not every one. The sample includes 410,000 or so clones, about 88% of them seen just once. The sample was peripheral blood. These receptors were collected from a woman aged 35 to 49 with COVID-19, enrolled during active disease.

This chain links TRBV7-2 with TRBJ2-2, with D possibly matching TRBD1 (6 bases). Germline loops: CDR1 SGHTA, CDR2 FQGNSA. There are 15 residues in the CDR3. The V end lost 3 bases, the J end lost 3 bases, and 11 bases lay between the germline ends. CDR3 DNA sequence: TGTGCCAGCAGCTTTCTTGGGGGCGACACCGGGGAGCTGTTTTTT. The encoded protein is CASSFLGGDTGELFF.

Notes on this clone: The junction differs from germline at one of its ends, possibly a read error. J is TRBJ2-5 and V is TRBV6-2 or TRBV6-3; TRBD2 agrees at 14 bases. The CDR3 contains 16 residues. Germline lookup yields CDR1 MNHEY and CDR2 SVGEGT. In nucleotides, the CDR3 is TGTGCCAGCAGTCCGGGACTAGCGGGAGTGCAAGGGACCCAGTACTTC. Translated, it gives CASSPGLAGVQGTQYF.

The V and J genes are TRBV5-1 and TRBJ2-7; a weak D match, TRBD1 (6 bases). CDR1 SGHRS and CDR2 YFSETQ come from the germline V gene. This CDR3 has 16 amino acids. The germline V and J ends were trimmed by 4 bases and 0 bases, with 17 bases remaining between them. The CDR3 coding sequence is TGCGCCAGCAGCCACAAGACAGGCCAACCCTCCTACGAGCAGTACTTC. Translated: CASSHKTGQPSYEQYF.

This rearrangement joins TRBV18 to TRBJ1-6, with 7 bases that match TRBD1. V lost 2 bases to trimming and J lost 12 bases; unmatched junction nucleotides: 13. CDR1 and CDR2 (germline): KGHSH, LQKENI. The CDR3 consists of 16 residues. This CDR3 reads CASSPVRDSSVEPLHF. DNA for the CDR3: TGTGCCAGCTCACCAGTTAGGGACAGCTCGGTGGAACCCCTCCACTTT.

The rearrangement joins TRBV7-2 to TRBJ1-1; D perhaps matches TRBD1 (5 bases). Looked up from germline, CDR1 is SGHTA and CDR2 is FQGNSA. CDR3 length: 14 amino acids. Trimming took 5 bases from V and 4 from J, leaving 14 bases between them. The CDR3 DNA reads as TGTGCCAGCAGCCCCCGCGGCCAGGGCACTGAAGCTTTCTTT. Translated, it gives CASSPRGQGTEAFF.

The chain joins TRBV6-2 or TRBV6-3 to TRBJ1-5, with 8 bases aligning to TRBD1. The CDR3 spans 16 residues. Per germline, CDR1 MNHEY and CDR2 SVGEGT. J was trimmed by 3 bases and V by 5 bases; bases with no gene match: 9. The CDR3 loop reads CASSPGTGTHNQPQHF. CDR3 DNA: TGTGCCAGCAGTCCGGGGACAGGCACCCACAATCAGCCCCAGCATTTT.

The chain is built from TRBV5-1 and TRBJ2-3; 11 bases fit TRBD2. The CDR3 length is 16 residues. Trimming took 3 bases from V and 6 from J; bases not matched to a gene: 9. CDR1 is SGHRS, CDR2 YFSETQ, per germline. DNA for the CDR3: TGCGCCAGCAGCTATGATAGCGGGGGGGCCATCGATACGCAGTATTTT. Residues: CASSYDSGGAIDTQYF.

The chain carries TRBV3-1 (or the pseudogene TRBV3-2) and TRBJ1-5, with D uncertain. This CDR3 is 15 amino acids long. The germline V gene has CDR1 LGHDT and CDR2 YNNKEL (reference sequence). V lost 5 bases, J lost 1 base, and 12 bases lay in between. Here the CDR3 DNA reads TGTGCCAGCAGCTTAAGTTGGAGAAGCAATCAGCCCCAGCATTTT. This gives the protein CASSLSWRSNQPQHF.

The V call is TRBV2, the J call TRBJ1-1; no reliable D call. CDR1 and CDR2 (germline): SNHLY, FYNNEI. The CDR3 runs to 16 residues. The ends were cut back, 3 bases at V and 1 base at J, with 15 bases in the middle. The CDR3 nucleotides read TGTGCCAGCAGTGAGGGTCGAGGGTTCGGGAACACTGAAGCTTTCTTT. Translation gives CASSEGRGFGNTEAFF.

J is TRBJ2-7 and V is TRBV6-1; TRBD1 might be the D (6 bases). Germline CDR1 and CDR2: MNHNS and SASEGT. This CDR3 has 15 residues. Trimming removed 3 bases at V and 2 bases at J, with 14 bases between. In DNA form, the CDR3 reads TGTGCCAGCAGTGAGGGACAACCCTTAACCTACGAGCAGTACTTC. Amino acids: CASSEGQPLTYEQYF.

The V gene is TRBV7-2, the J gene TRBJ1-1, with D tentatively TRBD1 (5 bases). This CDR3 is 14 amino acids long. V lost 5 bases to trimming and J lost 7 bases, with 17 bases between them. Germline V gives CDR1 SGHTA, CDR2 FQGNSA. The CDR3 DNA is TGTGCCAGCAGCGACGGTGTGGGGCGTGATGAAGCTTTCTTT. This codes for CASSDGVGRDEAFF.

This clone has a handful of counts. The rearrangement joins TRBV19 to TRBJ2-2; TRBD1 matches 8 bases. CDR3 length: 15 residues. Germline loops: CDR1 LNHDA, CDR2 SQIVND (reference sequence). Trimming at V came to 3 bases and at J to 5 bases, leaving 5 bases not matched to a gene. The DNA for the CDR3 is TGTGCCAGTAGTATGACAGGGGATTATACCGGGGAGCTGTTTTTT. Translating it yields CASSMTGDYTGELFF.

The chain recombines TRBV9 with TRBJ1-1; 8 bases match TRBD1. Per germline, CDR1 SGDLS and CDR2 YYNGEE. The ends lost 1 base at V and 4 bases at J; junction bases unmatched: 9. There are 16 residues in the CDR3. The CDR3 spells CASSVIQGARGTEAFF. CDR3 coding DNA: TGTGCCAGCAGCGTAATCCAGGGGGCTAGGGGCACTGAAGCTTTCTTT.

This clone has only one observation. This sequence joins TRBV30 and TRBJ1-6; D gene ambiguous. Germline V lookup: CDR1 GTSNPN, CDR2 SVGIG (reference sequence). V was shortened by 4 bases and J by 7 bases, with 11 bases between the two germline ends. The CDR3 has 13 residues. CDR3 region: CAWKEGLNSPLHF. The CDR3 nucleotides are TGTGCCTGGAAGGAGGGATTAAATTCACCCCTCCACTTT.

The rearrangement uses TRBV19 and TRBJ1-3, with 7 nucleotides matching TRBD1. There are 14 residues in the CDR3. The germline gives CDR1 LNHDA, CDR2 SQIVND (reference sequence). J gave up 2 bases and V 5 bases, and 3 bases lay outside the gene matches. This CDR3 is CASSLQGTGNTIYF. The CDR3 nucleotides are TGTGCCAGTAGTTTACAGGGGACTGGAAACACCATATATTTT.

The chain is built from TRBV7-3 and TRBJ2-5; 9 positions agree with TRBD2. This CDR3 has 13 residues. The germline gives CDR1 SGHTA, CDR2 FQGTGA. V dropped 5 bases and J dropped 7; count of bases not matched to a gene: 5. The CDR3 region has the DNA TGTGCCAGCAGCCCTAGCGGGGAGGGGACCCAGTACTTC. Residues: CASSPSGEGTQYF. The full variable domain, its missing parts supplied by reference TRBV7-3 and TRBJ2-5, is GAGVSQTPSNKVTEKGKYVELRCDPISGHTALYWYRQSLGQGPEFLIYFQGTGAADDSGLPNDRFFAVRPEGSVSTLKIQRTERGDSAVYLCASSPSGEGTQYFGPGTRLLVL.

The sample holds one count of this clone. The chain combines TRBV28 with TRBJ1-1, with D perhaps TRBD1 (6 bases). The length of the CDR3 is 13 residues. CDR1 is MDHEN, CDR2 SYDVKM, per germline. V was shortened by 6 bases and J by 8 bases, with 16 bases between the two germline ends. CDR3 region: CASRVGQPREAFF. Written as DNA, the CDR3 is TGTGCCAGCAGGGTCGGACAGCCTAGGGAAGCTTTCTTT. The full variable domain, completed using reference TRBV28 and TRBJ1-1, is DVKVTQSSRYLVKRTGEKVFLECVQDMDHENMFWYRQDPGLGLRLIYFSYDVKMKEKGDIPEGYSVSREKKERFSLILESASTNQTSMYLCASRVGQPREAFFGQGTRLTVV.

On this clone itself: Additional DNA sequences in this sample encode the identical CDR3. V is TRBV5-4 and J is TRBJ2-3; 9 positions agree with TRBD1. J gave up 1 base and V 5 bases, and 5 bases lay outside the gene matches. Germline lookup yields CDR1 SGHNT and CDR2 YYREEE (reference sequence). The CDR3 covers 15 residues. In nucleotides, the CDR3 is TGTGCCAGCAGTTCGAGGACAGGGGGCACAGATACGCAGTATTTT. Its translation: CASSSRTGGTDTQYF.